The 18 T cell receptor beta chains reported below all come from one sample, sequenced in a study of blood T cell repertoires in COVID-19. Generated by immunoSEQ multiplex PCR, the TCRdb table keeps only in-frame clones and is missing some. This sample has about 440,000 clones; 90% occur once, and the top ten carry around 0.6%. Sequenced sample: PBMCs or T cells enriched from blood (not recorded which). The receptors derive from a man aged 18-30 years who had recovered from COVID-19.

The V gene is TRBV2, the J gene TRBJ1-6; a possible D gene is TRBD1 (6 bases). The V and J ends lost 5 bases and 9 bases respectively, with 20 bases between them. CDR1 is SNHLY and CDR2 is FYNNEI in the germline V gene. The CDR3 is made up of 16 amino acids. CDR3 region: CASSPNMGGALSPLHF. DNA of the CDR3: TGTGCCAGCAGTCCGAACATGGGGGGGGCGCTTTCACCCCTCCACTTT.

V is TRBV5-4 and J is TRBJ1-1; TRBD1 aligns across 7 bases. V shed 4 bases, J shed 7 bases, and the junction held 10 bases outside the gene matches. The germline V gene encodes CDR1 SGHNT and CDR2 YYREEE (reference sequence). This CDR3 region has 14 residues. The CDR3 region is CASSPGTEPSEAFF. The CDR3 nucleotides read TGTGCCAGCAGCCCGGGGACAGAACCGAGTGAAGCTTTCTTT.

Only one count was recorded for this clone. This sequence joins TRBV12-3 or TRBV12-4 and TRBJ1-1; D not resolved. V shed 8 bases and J shed 9 bases, with 19 bases lying between them. CDR3 length: 13 residues. CDR3 bases: TGTGCCAGCTTGGAGACCCCCACCGCAAAAGCTTTCTTT. Encoded protein: CASLETPTAKAFF.

The rearrangement joins TRBV2 to TRBJ1-1; D might be TRBD1 (5 bases). The germline V gene encodes CDR1 SNHLY and CDR2 FYNNEI. Between the trimmed V and J ends, which lost 1 base and 2 bases, there was a span of 11 bases. The CDR3 is 15 residues long. The CDR3 bases are TGTGCCAGCAGTGAAGGGGAGGGACCCAACACTGAAGCTTTCTTT. Its protein product is CASSEGEGPNTEAFF.

The CDR3 region has the DNA TGTGCCAGCAGCCCCTGGGACTCACTTAAAAACATTCAGTACTTC. Protein sequence: CASSPWDSLKNIQYF. The chain recombines TRBV28 with TRBJ2-4; D perhaps matches TRBD2 (6 bases). The CDR3 is 15 amino acids. V lost 6 bases to trimming and J lost 4 bases, with 16 bases between them. The germline gives CDR1 MDHEN, CDR2 SYDVKM.

The CDR3 bases are TGTGCCTGGGGGCCAGGGGCTGGGTTTAATGAAAAACTGTTTTTT. Its protein is CAWGPGAGFNEKLFF. The chain uses TRBV30 and TRBJ1-4; D is perhaps TRBD1 (6 bases). This CDR3 is 15 amino acids long. Germline V CDR1 and CDR2: GTSNPN, SVGIG (reference sequence). V was cut by 5 bases and J by 4 bases, with 17 bases left in between.

The chain joins TRBV24-1 to TRBJ2-2; D is undetermined. V dropped 3 bases and J dropped 5 bases, with 9 bases sitting between them. The CDR3 is 14 amino acids. Germline CDR1 KGHDR, CDR2 SFDVKD. The DNA of the CDR3 is TGTGCCACCAGTGATCCTCACAGTACCGGGGAGCTGTTTTTT. The encoded protein is CATSDPHSTGELFF.

The gene calls are TRBV7-9 and TRBJ2-3, with a possible D match to TRBD1 (5 bases). V shed 4 bases and J shed 3 bases, with 11 bases lying between them. This CDR3 is 14 amino acids long. Germline lookup yields CDR1 SEHNR and CDR2 FQNEAQ (reference sequence). The CDR3 sequence is CASSYNQGTDTQYF. CDR3 DNA sequence: TGTGCCAGCAGCTATAACCAGGGAACAGATACGCAGTATTTT.

This chain links TRBV12-5 with TRBJ1-3; tentatively, D is TRBD1 (5 bases). CDR3 length equals 16 residues. Germline loops: CDR1 LGHNT, CDR2 FRNRAP. V lost 5 bases and J 0 bases, leaving 14 bases between the germline ends. The CDR3 reads CASGPGTVLSGNTIYF. DNA of the CDR3: TGTGCTAGTGGTCCCGGGACTGTACTCTCTGGAAACACCATATATTTT.

The rearrangement uses TRBV7-2 and TRBJ1-2; tentative D call: TRBD1 (6 bases). Germline values: CDR1 SGHTA, CDR2 FQGNSA. This CDR3 has 14 residues. V was pared by 4 bases and J by 4 bases, with 13 bases between. CDR3 DNA: TGTGCCAGCAGCTCCGGGATGGACAGCTATGGCTACACCTTC. Its translation: CASSSGMDSYGYTF.

The chain combines TRBV2 with TRBJ2-1; 8 bases map to TRBD1. The length of the CDR3 is 13 residues. The junction had 12 bases not matched to a gene; V was cut back by 11 bases and J by 9 bases. CDR1 is SNHLY and CDR2 is FYNNEI in the germline V gene. This CDR3 is CAGLRDRISEQFF. CDR3 nucleotides: TGTGCCGGACTCCGGGACAGGATTAGTGAGCAGTTCTTC.

The J gene is TRBJ1-2, the V gene TRBV9, with D unclear. The CDR3 has 15 residues. From germline, CDR1 is SGDLS and CDR2 YYNGEE. With 4 bases removed from V and 3 bases from J, the gap between germline ends came to 16 bases. The CDR3 bases are TGTGCCAGCAGCCCCTACCCAGGTTTTGACTATGGCTACACCTTC. This gives the protein CASSPYPGFDYGYTF.

The CDR3 bases are TGCAGCACCCGGGGGGTGGCCGACTATGGCTACACCTTC. It translates to CSTRGVADYGYTF. The chain has TRBV29-1 and TRBJ1-2, with D possibly TRBD1 on 5 matching bases. This CDR3 contains 13 residues. The germline V and J ends were trimmed by 8 bases and 3 bases, with 16 bases remaining between them. Germline loops: CDR1 SQVTM, CDR2 ANQGSEA.

Concerning this clone: Within the sample, other DNA sequences also encode this same CDR3. CDR3 nucleotides: TGTGCCACCAGTGATTTTCCAGAAAACTATGGCTACACCTTC. Amino acid sequence: CATSDFPENYGYTF. The chain joins TRBV24-1 to TRBJ1-2; D is ambiguous. CDR3 size: 14 residues. The V and J ends lost 1 base and 2 bases respectively, with 7 bases between them. Looked up from germline, CDR1 is KGHDR and CDR2 is SFDVKD.

This sequence joins TRBV5-5 and TRBJ2-7; 8 positions agree with TRBD1. The ends lost 2 bases at V and 3 bases at J; junction bases unmatched: 7. From germline, CDR1 is SGHKS and CDR2 YYEKEE (reference sequence). This CDR3 contains 15 residues. CDR3 sequence reads: CASSFLTGANYEQYF. CDR3 nucleotide sequence: TGTGCCAGCAGCTTCTTGACAGGGGCGAACTACGAGCAGTACTTC.

V gene TRBV7-8 combines with J gene TRBJ1-3; D is perhaps TRBD1 (6 bases). Trimming took 5 bases from V and 4 from J, leaving 9 bases between them. Germline V gene sequence: CDR1 SGHVS, CDR2 FQNEAQ. The CDR3 runs 13 residues. CDR3 residues: CASSTQGGNTIYF. The CDR3 DNA sequence: TGTGCCAGCAGCACCCAGGGGGGAAACACCATATATTTT.

This clone has a single count. The chain has TRBV24-1 and TRBJ2-7; D remains ambiguous. This CDR3 spans 12 amino acids. The V end was cut by 2 bases, the J end by 5 bases, with 6 bases between. Germline CDR1 is KGHDR and CDR2 is SFDVKD. The CDR3 sequence is CATSDSGDEQYF. CDR3 DNA: TGTGCCACCAGTGATTCCGGAGACGAGCAGTACTTC.

The V and J genes are TRBV24-1 and TRBJ1-5; D is ambiguous. Looked up from germline, CDR1 is KGHDR and CDR2 is SFDVKD. The CDR3 runs 13 residues. V was trimmed by 5 bases and J by 3 bases, leaving 7 bases between them. The DNA of the CDR3 is TGTGCCACCAGTGTCGGTTACAATCAGCCCCAGCATTTT. It is translated as CATSVGYNQPQHF.